This T cell receptor beta chain emerged from a study of T cells in Graves' hyperthyroidism and ophthalmopathy (dated by TCRdb to the late 2010s). Context from the whole study: A discovery cohort of about a hundred patients, approximately 45 with Graves' ophthalmopathy and about 58 with stable Graves' hyperthyroidism, was used to find distinguishing TCR V-J signatures. An independent validation cohort of fewer than 20 hyperthyroidism patients and about 16 patients who later progressed to ophthalmopathy tested prospective prediction of ophthalmopathy. For training and testing, the 100 or so patients in the discovery cohort were randomly divided in a 7:3 ratio. In addition, the study compared T-cell repertoires in thyroid tissue and in blood from several Graves' hyperthyroidism patients. Following sampling, methimazole starting at 30 mg daily was given to hyperthyroidism patients, and high-dose intravenous methylprednisolone was given to ophthalmopathy patients. The paper describes TCR Vbeta CDR3 sequencing of around 140 peripheral blood samples, made up of some 40 ophthalmopathy patients, some 80 hyperthyroidism patients and roughly 17 progressor patients. The investigation overall reported the following: In validation, the model predicted progression to ophthalmopathy a median of approximately 6.6 months before onset, with about 64% sensitivity and roughly 73% specificity. Most expanded thyroid clonotypes (frequency above 0.001) were also detected in blood, a finding suggesting that blood repertoires may reflect thyroid immune responses. No statistical method was used to set the sample size in advance, and investigators knew the group allocation. Ophthalmopathy was separated from stable hyperthyroidism by a 13 V-J signature model, with 85% to 90% sensitivity and just over 81% specificity obtained in cross-validation and 80%/75% obtained in testing.

The TCR beta CDR3 regions were amplified from the RNA transcripts. For the first round of RT-PCR on the TCR CDR3, the HTBI primer set was used together with the Qiagen OneStep RT-PCR kit. The libraries were constructed in a second round of multiplex PCR and then size-selected and purified. Sequencing of the libraries was done on an Illumina HiSeq2000 using paired-end 100 bp reads. As for the authors' bioinformatics: SOAPnuke was used to process the raw data, with reads discarded if the reads contained adapters or uncalled bases, had a mean Phred below 15, or lacked an exact constant-primer or identifier match. COPE v1.2.5 was used to merge high-quality paired reads, and clonotypes were defined as unique nucleotide sequences. Clonotypes were aligned to IMGT TRBV, TRBD and TRBJ reference segments using MiTCR v1.1. The analysis included only V-J combinations with a frequency above 0.0001, which together covered around 99% of the repertoires. A TCS score was defined as the ratio between F50 (clonal expansion) and ExV (chaos), using BLOSUM62-based TCRdist between CDR3 peptides within each V-J. Welch's t-statistics and random forest reduced 450 to 600 V-J features to roughly 13, which were used in a naive Bayes classifier (R e1071). Thyroid-blood repertoire similarity was quantified with the Morisita-Horn index. Using fastp trimming at Q25 and MiXCR clonotype assembly, TCRdb reanalyzed the public sequencing data and kept in-frame beta chains. Every distinct CDR3 protein forms one entry, paired with its most common genes and DNA. The V and J calls and clone size are TCRdb's, not the authors'. This sample comprises a few hundred thousand distinct CDR3 sequences, 46% of them detected only once. The leading ten clones occupy roughly 45% of the sample.

Patients with uncontrolled infections, other autoimmune diseases, pregnancy or lactation were excluded. Diagnoses were based on clinical symptoms, serum thyroxine and TRAb, thyroid ultrasound and orbital computed tomography. Trizol reagent was used to extract total RNA, and RNA quality was then checked on an Agilent 2100 Bioanalyzer. Including cysteine and phenylalanine, the CDR3 has 16 amino acids. Only the CDR3 portion is preserved as DNA: 48 bases, with reading frame beginning at the first base. The germline V gene provides CDR1 SNHLY and CDR2 FYNNEI. The germline V end is reduced by 6 bases and the J end by 3 bases; junction bases left unmatched: 10. A note on this clonotype: Its antigen is currently not known. The input lacks base qualities; no much larger clone sits a single base away.

Sequencing used peripheral blood or thyroid tissue (not recorded which). The chain is made from TRBV2 and TRBJ2-5, with 10 bases aligning to TRBD1. This TCR derives from an adult woman with Graves' disease, either hyperthyroidism or ophthalmopathy (not recorded which). CDR3 reads: CASRDRGNTPKETQYF. The nucleotide sequence reads as follows: TGTGCCAGCAGGGACAGGGGGAACACACCCAAAGAGACCCAGTACTTC. The entire variable domain, with the stretches around the CDR3 drawn from the reference TRBV2 and TRBJ2-5 proteins, is EPEVTQTPSHQVTQMGQEVILRCVPISNHLYFYWYRQILGQKVEFLVSFYNNEISEKSEIFDDQFSVERPDGSNFTLKIRSTKLEDSAMYFCASRDRGNTPKETQYFGPGTRLLVL.